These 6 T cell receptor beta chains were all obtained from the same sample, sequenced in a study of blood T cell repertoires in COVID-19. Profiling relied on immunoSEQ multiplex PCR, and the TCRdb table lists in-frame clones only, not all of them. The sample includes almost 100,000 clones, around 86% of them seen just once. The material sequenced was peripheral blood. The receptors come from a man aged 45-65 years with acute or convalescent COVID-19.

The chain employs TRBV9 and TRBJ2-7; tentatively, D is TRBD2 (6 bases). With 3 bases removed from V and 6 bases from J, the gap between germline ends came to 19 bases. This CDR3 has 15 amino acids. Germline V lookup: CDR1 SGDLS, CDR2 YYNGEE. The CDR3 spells CASSARDSHDSEQYF. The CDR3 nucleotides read TGTGCCAGCAGCGCCCGGGACTCCCACGACTCCGAGCAGTACTTC.

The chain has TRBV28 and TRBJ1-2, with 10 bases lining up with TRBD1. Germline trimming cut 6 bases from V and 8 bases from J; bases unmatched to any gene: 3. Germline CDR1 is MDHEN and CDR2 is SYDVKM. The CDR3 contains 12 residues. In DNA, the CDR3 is TGTGCCAGCAGCCAGACAGGGGGCGGCTACACCTTC. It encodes CASSQTGGGYTF.

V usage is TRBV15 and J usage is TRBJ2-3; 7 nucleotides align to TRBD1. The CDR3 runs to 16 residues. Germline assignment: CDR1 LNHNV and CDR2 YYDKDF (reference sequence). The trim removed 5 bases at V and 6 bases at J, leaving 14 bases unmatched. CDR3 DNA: TGTGCCACCAGCGGCCCCGGGACAGCCCCATGGGATACGCAGTATTTT. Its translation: CATSGPGTAPWDTQYF. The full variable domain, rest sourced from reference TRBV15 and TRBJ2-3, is DAMVIQNPRYQVTQFGKPVTLSCSQTLNHNVMYWYQQKSSQAPKLLFHYYDKDFNNEADTPDNFQSRRPNTSFCFLDIRSPGLGDTAMYLCATSGPGTAPWDTQYFGPGTRLTVL.

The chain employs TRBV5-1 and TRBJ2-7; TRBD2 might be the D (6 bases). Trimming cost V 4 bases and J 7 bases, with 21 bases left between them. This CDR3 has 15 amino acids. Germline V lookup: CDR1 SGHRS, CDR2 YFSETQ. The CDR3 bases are TGCGCCAGCAGCGATCTCCGGGACTCAAACCGGGAGCAGTACTTC. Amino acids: CASSDLRDSNREQYF.

CDR3 bases: TGTGCCAGCAGCCGACTAGCGGGAGAGGGGGACTACGAGCAGTACTTC. Protein sequence: CASSRLAGEGDYEQYF. The chain uses TRBV3-1 (or the pseudogene TRBV3-2) and TRBJ2-7; TRBD2 aligns across 12 bases. Trimming took 4 bases from V and 3 from J; bases not matched to a gene: 7. Germline CDR1 and CDR2: LGHDT and YNNKEL (reference sequence). The CDR3 runs to 16 residues.

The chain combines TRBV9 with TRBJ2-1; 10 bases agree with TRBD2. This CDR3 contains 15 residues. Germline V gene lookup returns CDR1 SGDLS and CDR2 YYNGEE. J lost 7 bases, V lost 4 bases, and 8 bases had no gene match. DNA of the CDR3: TGTGCCAGCAGCACTATAGCGGGAGGTTCGAATGAGCAGTTCTTC. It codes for CASSTIAGGSNEQFF.